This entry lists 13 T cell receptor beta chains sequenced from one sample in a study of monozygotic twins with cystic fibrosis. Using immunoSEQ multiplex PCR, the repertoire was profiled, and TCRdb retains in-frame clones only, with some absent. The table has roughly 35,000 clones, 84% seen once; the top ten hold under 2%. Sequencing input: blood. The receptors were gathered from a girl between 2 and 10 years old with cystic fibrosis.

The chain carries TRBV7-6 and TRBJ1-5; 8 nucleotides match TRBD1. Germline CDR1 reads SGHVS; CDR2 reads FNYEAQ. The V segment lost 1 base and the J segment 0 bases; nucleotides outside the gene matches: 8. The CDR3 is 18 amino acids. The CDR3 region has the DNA TGTGCCAGCAGCTTAGGGGCAGGGGGCACCTATAGCAATCAGCCCCAGCATTTT. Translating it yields CASSLGAGGTYSNQPQHF. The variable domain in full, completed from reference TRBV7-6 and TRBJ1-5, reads GAGVSQSPRYKVTKRGQDVALRCDPISGHVSLYWYRQALGQGPEFLTYFNYEAQQDKSGLPNDRFSAERPEGSISTLTIQRTEQRDSAMYRCASSLGAGGTYSNQPQHFGDGTRLSIL.

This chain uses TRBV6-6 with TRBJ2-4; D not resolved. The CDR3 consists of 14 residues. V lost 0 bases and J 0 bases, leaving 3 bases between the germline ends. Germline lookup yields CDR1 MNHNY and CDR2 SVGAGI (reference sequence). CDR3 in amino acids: CASSYSLAKNIQYF. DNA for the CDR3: TGTGCCAGCAGTTACTCACTAGCCAAAAACATTCAGTACTTC.

The DNA for the CDR3 is TGCGCCAGCAGCCGCATACAGGGCGAGACCCAGTACTTC. Translating it yields CASSRIQGETQYF. The chain employs TRBV4-1 and TRBJ2-5, with a weak D call TRBD1 (6 bases). V lost 4 bases, J lost 5 bases, and 11 bases lay in between. Germline V gene lookup returns CDR1 MGHRA and CDR2 YSYEKL. The CDR3 consists of 13 residues.

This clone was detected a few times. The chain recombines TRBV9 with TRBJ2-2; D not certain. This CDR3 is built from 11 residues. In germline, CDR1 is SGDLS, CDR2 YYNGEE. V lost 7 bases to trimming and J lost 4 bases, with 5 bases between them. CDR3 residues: CASGPTGELFF. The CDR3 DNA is TGTGCCAGCGGTCCCACCGGGGAGCTGTTTTTT.

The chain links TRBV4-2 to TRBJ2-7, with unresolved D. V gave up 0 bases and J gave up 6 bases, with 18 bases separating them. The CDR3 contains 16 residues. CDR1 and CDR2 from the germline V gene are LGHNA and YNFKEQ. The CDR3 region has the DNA TGTGCCAGCAGCCAAGATTTATTACTCGAGGTCGGCGAGCAGTACTTC. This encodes CASSQDLLLEVGEQYF.

The CDR3 protein is CASSLLAGAGDTQYF. The CDR3 bases are TGTGCCAGCAGCTTGTTGGCGGGGGCTGGGGATACGCAGTATTTT. The V call is TRBV5-4, the J call TRBJ2-3, with D possibly matching TRBD2 (7 bases). The CDR3 is 15 amino acids. V lost 1 base and J lost 6, with 15 bases in between. Looked up from germline, CDR1 is SGHNT and CDR2 is YYREEE (reference sequence).

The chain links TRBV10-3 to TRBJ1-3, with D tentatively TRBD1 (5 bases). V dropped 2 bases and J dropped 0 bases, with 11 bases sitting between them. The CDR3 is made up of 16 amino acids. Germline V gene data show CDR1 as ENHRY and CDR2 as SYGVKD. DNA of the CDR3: TGTGCCATCAGTGAGGTTCCCAGGGCCTCTGGAAACACCATATATTTT. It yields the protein CAISEVPRASGNTIYF.

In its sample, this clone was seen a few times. CDR3 region: CASSIGPGGNTEAFF. DNA of the CDR3: TGTGCCAGTAGTATAGGCCCAGGGGGGAACACTGAAGCTTTCTTT. The chain is built from TRBV19 and TRBJ1-1, with TRBD1 matching 7 bases. This CDR3 comprises 15 residues. Germline V gene lookup returns CDR1 LNHDA and CDR2 SQIVND (reference sequence). V lost 1 base and J lost 1; bases outside the gene matches: 3.

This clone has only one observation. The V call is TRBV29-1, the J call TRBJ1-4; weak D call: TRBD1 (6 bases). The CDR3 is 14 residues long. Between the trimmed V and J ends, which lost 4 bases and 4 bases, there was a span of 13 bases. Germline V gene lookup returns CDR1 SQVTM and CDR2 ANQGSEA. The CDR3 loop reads CSVARGRRNEKLFF. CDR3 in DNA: TGCAGCGTTGCCAGGGGCCGACGTAATGAAAAACTGTTTTTT.

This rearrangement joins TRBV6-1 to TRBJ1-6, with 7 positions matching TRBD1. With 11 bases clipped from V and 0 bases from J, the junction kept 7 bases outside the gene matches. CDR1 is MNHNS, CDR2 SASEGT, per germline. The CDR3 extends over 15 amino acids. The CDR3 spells CAGRQGSSYNSPLHF. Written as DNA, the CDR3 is TGTGCCGGACGACAGGGTAGCTCCTATAATTCACCCCTCCACTTT.

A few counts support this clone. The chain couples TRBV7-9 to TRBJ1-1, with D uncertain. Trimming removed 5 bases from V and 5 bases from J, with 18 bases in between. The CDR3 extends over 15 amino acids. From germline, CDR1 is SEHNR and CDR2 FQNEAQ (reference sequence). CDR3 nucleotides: TGTGCCAGCAGCCCAAGGACCGGGCTCGAGACTGAAGCTTTCTTT. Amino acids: CASSPRTGLETEAFF. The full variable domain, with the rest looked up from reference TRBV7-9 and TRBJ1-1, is DTGVSQNPRHKITKRGQNVTFRCDPISEHNRLYWYRQTLGQGPEFLTYFQNEAQLEKSRLLSDRFSAERPKGSFSTLEIQRTEQGDSAMYLCASSPRTGLETEAFFGQGTRLTVV.

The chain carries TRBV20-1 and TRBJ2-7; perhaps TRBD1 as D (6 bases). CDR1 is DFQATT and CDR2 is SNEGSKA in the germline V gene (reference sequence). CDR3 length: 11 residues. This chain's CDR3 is CSPVGAYEQYF. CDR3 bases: TGCAGCCCGGTGGGGGCGTACGAGCAGTACTTC.

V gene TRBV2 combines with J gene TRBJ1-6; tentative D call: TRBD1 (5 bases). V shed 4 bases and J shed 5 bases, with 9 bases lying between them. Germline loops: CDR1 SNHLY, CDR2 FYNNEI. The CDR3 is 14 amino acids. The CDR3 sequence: CASSVVRDNSPLHF. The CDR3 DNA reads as TGTGCCAGCAGTGTCGTCAGGGATAATTCACCCCTCCACTTT. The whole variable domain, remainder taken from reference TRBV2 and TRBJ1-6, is EPEVTQTPSHQVTQMGQEVILRCVPISNHLYFYWYRQILGQKVEFLVSFYNNEISEKSEIFDDQFSVERPDGSNFTLKIRSTKLEDSAMYFCASSVVRDNSPLHFGNGTRLTVT.